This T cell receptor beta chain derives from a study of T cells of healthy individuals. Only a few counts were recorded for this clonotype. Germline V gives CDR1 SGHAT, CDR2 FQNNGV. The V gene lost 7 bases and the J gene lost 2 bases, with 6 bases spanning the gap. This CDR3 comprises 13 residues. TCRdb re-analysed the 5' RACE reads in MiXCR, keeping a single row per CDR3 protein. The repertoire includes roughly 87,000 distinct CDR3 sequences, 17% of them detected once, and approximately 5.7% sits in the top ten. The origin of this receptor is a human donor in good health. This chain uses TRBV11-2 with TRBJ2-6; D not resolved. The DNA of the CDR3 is TGTGCCAGCAAAGTAGCTGGGGCCAACGTCCTGACTTTC. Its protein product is CASKVAGANVLTF.